A single T cell receptor (beta chain) is shown here with its context. Antigen specificity is unknown. The sample carries other DNA sequences with the same CDR3. Sequencing used immunoSEQ multiplex PCR; TCRdb keeps in-frame clones, though not all of them. The sample gives about 160,000 clones, about 91% of which show up once; less than 4.5% is in the top ten. The data belong to a study of T cell responses to AZD1222 COVID-19 vaccine. Broader study findings: It should be noted that donors were predominantly white British and more often female, and clonal diversity was possibly underestimated. Of spike-specific TCRs, nearly half reportedly target regions left unmutated in variants. Spike-spanning, vaccine-associated CD4 TCRs were dominant at 160-218 and 743-854.

The V end was cut by 7 bases, the J end by 3 bases, with 9 bases between. CDR3 length: 12 amino acids. This sample comprised peripheral blood, obtained on day 0 of MenACWY control vaccination. The sequence was collected from an adult in good health. This chain uses TRBV12-3 or TRBV12-4 with TRBJ1-1; D is perhaps TRBD1 (5 bases). This CDR3 reads CASTRGDTEAFF. In DNA, the CDR3 is TGTGCCAGCACTAGGGGAGACACTGAAGCTTTCTTT.